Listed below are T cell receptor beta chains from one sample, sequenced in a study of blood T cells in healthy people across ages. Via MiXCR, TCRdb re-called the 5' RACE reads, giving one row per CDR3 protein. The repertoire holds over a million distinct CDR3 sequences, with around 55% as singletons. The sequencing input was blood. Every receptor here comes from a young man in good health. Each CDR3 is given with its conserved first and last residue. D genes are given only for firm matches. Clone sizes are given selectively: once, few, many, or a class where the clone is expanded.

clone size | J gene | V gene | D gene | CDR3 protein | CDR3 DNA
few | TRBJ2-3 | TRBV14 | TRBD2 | CASSQGLAGGSDTQYF | TGTGCCAGCAGCCAAGGGCTAGCGGGAGGTTCAGATACGCAGTATTTT
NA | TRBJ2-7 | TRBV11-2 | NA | CACSLISVSFAYEQYF | TGTGCCTGCAGCTTAATATCAGTCAGCTTCGCCTACGAGCAGTACTTC
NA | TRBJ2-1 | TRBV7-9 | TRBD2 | CASSFPATSGRSTGNEQFF | TGTGCCAGCAGCTTTCCGGCGACTAGCGGGAGGTCTACCGGCAATGAGCAGTTCTTC
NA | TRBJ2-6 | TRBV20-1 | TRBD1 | CSAGPPGTGSSGANVLTF | TGCAGTGCTGGACCGCCCGGGACAGGGAGCTCTGGGGCCAACGTCCTGACTTTC
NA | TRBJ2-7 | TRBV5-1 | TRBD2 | CASSLETSGNSYEQYF | TGCGCCAGCAGCTTGGAAACTAGCGGGAACTCCTACGAGCAGTACTTC
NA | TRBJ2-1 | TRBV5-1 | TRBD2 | CASSVGIAGARDNEQFF | TGCGCCAGCAGCGTTGGAATAGCGGGGGCCAGGGATAATGAGCAGTTCTTC
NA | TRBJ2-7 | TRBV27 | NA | CASSSAWVYEQYF | TGTGCCAGCAGTTCGGCATGGGTCTACGAGCAGTACTTC
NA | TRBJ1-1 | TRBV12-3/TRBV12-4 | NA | CASMIPYTEAFF | TGTGCCAGCATGATCCCGTACACTGAAGCTTTCTTT
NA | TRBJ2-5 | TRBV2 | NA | CASSQDGGSFQETQYF | TGTGCCAGCAGCCAGGATGGGGGGTCGTTCCAAGAGACCCAGTACTTC
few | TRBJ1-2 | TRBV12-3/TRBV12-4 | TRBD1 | CASSEGLGTGDYGYTF | TGTGCCAGCAGCGAAGGTCTCGGGACAGGGGATTACGGCTACACCTTC
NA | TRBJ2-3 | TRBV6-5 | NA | CASSYFLTGTDTQYF | TGTGCCAGCAGTTACTTCTTGACAGGCACAGATACGCAGTATTTT
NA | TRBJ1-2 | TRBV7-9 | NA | CASSSSGGNKNGYTF | TGTGCCAGCAGCTCCAGTGGGGGAAACAAGAATGGCTACACCTTC
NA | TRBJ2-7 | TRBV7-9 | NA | CASSPSPVTGQYEQYF | TGTGCCAGCAGCCCCTCCCCGGTGACAGGACAATACGAGCAGTACTTC
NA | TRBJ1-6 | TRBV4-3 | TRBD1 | CPSSQDSRGRVHSPLHF | TGCCCCAGCAGCCAAGATAGCAGGGGGCGCGTACATTCACCCCTCCACTTT
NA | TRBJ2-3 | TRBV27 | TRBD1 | CASASGTVPDTQYF | TGTGCCAGCGCCTCCGGGACAGTCCCAGATACGCAGTATTTT
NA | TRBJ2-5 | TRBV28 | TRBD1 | CASSDRVGETQYF | TGTGCCAGCAGTGACAGGGTTGGCGAGACCCAGTACTTC
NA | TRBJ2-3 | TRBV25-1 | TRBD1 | CASSKGQGNADTQYF | TGTGCCAGCAGTAAAGGACAGGGGAACGCAGATACGCAGTATTTT
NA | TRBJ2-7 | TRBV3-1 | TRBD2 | CATQAASGRIKAEQYF | TGTGCCACCCAGGCGGCTAGCGGGAGAATAAAGGCCGAGCAGTACTTC
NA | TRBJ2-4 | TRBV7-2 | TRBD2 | CASSLAGSGGTGFEQYF | TGTGCCAGCAGCTTAGCGGGTAGCGGGGGGACCGGATTTGAGCAGTACTTC
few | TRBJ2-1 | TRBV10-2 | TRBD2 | CASSEGLAGVYVSNEQFF | TGCGCCAGCAGTGAGGGACTAGCGGGAGTGTATGTAAGCAATGAGCAGTTCTTC
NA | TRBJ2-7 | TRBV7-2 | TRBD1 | CASSFEGTGAYEQYF | TGTGCCAGCAGCTTCGAAGGAACAGGGGCCTACGAGCAGTACTTC
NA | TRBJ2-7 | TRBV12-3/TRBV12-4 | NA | CASSPTTGAGSCEQYF | TGTGCCAGCAGCCCTACCACGGGGGCCGGCTCCTGCGAGCAGTACTTC
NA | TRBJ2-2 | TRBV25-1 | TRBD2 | CASSGPGLAGSPGELFF | TGTGCCAGCAGTGGTCCGGGACTAGCGGGGTCCCCCGGGGAGCTGTTTTTT
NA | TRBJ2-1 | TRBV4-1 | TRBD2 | CASSKAGVADNEQFF | TGCGCCAGCAGTAAAGCGGGAGTTGCCGACAATGAGCAGTTCTTC
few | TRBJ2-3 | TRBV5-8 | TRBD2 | CASSTGLAGGLDTQYF | TGTGCCAGCAGCACCGGACTAGCGGGGGGGCTGGATACGCAGTATTTT
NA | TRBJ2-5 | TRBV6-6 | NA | CASSYYAGLGGETQYF | TGTGCCAGCAGTTACTATGCGGGATTGGGAGGAGAGACCCAGTACTTC
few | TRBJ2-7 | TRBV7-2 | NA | CASSFGPPYEQYF | TGTGCCAGCAGTTTTGGGCCACCCTACGAGCAGTACTTC
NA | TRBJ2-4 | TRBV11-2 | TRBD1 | CASSRGQGINIQYF | TGTGCCAGCAGCCGAGGACAGGGGATAAACATTCAGTACTTC
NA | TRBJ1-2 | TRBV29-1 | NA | CSGGGEEDYGYTF | TGCAGCGGAGGGGGGGAGGAGGATTATGGCTACACCTTC
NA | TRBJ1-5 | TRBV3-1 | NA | CASSQRGSNQPQHF | TGTGCCAGCAGCCAAAGGGGAAGCAATCAGCCCCAGCATTTT
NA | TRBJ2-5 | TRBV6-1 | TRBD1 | CASSAPGTEQETQYF | TGTGCCAGCAGTGCCCCCGGGACAGAACAAGAGACCCAGTACTTC
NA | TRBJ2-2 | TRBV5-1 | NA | CASSLALIGGEPFF | TGCGCCAGCAGCTTGGCTCTTATTGGCGGGGAGCCGTTTTTT
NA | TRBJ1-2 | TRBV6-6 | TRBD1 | CASSPRGDSLQGYTF | TGTGCCAGCAGCCCCAGAGGGGACAGTCTCCAAGGCTACACCTTC